A single T cell receptor (beta chain) is shown here with its context. What it binds is not known. The sample belongs to a study of shared clonotypes between healthy human individuals. Trimming at V came to 3 bases and at J to 2 bases, leaving 4 bases not matched to a gene. The CDR3 has 16 amino acids. CDR1 is SGDLS and CDR2 is YYNGEE in the germline V gene. Naive CD8 cells comprised CD45RO-negative, CCR7-positively selected cells, excluding terminally differentiated effector memory CD45RA+ cells. Study-level results: Compared with memory subsets, naive subsets generally had larger estimated richness.

TCRdb's copy holds only in-frame clones and misses some; the assay was immunoSEQ multiplex PCR. The repertoire holds 650,000 to 800,000 clones, with around 92% as singletons. Sequenced: naive CD8+ T cells sorted from blood. This receptor was taken from a man aged 25 to 40 in good health. This sequence joins TRBV9 and TRBJ2-1; 11 bases fit TRBD1. CDR3 loop: CASSGEDRGPYNEQFF. In DNA, the CDR3 is TGTGCCAGCAGCGGGGAGGACAGGGGGCCCTACAATGAGCAGTTCTTC.